Described below is a single T cell receptor beta chain sequence and its context. Its antigen is unknown. This record comes from a study of T cell responses to AZD1222 COVID-19 vaccine. This CDR3 comprises 16 residues. The ends lost 5 bases at V and 4 bases at J; junction bases unmatched: 7. CDR1 is LGHNA and CDR2 is YSLEER in the germline V gene. Regarding the study as a whole: The number of AZD1222 recipients seropositive at baseline was only five or six.

The repertoire was sequenced with immunoSEQ multiplex PCR; TCRdb's copy has only in-frame clones and lacks some. The table records about 100,000 clones, 90% to 95% of them present only once. The sample here was peripheral blood, taken 28 days after the second AZD1222 dose. The chain links TRBV4-3 to TRBJ2-2, with TRBD1 matching 10 bases. The receptor comes from an adult who received the AZD1222 COVID-19 vaccine. The CDR3 nucleotides read TGCGCCAGCAGCTCCCGGGACAGGGGTCGCACCGGGGAGCTGTTTTTT. Translating gives CASSSRDRGRTGELFF.